This entry features one T cell receptor beta chain sequence. This sample also contains other DNA sequences that code for the same CDR3. This CDR3 is 11 amino acids long. Germline V gene sequence: CDR1 MDHEN, CDR2 SYDVKM. V was cut by 2 bases and J by 4 bases, with 3 bases left in between. The data were taken from a study of blood T cell repertoires in COVID-19. Overall study: Acute and convalescent COVID-19 specimens originated in the United States, Italy and Spain. Sources were T cells, B-cell-depleted T cells, or PBMCs; the material itself was cDNA or gDNA.

Authors' methods: Counts of nucleated cells, estimated from reference gene primer amplification, were obtained. Sequenced by immunoSEQ multiplex PCR; TCRdb stores in-frame clones only, minus some. V and J calls and clone size are given by that table; D and trimming were obtained from the DNA. The sample contains about 200,000 clones, 90% of which appear only once. The sequencing sample was made of peripheral blood. The receptor's source is a man aged 50 to 59 with acute or convalescent COVID-19. This chain uses TRBV28 with TRBJ2-7; D gene unclear. DNA of the CDR3: TGTGCCAGCAGTTTACGGTACGAGCAGTACTTC. Translation: CASSLRYEQYF. Full variable domain (outside the CDR3, taken from reference TRBV28 and TRBJ2-7): DVKVTQSSRYLVKRTGEKVFLECVQDMDHENMFWYRQDPGLGLRLIYFSYDVKMKEKGDIPEGYSVSREKKERFSLILESASTNQTSMYLCASSLRYEQYFGPGTRLTVT.